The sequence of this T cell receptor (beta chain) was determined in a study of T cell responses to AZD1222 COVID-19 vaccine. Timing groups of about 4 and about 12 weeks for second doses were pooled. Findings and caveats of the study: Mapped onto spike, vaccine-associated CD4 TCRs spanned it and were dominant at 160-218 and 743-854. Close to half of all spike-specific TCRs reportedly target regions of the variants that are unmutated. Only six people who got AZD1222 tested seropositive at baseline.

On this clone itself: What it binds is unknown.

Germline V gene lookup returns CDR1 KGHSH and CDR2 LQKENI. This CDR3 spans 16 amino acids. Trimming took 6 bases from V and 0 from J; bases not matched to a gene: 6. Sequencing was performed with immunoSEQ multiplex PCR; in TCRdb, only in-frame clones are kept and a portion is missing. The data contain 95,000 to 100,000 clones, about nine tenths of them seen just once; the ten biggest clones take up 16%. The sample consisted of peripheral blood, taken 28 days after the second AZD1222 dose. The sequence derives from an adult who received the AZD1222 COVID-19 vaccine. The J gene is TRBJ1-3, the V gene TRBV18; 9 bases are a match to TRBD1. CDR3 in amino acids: CASSTGQGNSGNTIYF. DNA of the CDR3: TGTGCCAGCTCGACGGGACAGGGCAACTCTGGAAACACCATATATTTT.